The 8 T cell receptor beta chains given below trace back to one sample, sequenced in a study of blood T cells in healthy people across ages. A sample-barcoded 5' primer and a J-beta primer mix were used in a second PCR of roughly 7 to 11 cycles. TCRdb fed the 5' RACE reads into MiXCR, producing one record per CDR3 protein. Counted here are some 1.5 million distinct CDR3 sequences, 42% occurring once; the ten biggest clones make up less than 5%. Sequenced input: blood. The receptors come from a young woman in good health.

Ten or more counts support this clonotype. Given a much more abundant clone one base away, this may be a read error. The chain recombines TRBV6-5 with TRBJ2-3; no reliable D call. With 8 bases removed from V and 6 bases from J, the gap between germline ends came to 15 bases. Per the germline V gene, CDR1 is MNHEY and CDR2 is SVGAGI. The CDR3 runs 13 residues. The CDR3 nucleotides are TGTGCCAGCGGGTGTTCAGACGGGGATACGCAGTATTTT. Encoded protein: CASGCSDGDTQYF.

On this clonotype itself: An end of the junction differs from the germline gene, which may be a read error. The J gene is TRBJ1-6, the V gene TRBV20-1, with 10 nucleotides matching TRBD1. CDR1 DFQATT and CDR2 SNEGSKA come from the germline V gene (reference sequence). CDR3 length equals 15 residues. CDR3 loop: CSTRVPGQGNSPLHF. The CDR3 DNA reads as TGCAGTACTAGAGTACCGGGACAGGGGAATTCACCCCTCCACTTT.

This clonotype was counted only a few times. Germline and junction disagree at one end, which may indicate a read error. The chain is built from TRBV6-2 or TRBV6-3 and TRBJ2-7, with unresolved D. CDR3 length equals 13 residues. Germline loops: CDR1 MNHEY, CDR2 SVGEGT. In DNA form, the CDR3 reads TGTGCCGGCAGTTACGTATCCCGCAACGAGCAGTACTTC. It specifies CAGSYVSRNEQYF.

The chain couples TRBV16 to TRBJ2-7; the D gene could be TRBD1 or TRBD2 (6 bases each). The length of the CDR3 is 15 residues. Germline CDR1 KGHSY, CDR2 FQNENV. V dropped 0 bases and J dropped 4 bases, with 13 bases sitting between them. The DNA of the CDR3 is TGTGCCAGCAGCCAATCGGCTAGGGGGGCATACGAGCAGTACTTC. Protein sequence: CASSQSARGAYEQYF.

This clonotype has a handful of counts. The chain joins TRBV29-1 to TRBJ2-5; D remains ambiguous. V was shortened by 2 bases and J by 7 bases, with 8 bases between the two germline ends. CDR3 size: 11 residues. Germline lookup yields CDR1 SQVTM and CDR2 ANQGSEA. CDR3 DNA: TGCAGCGTTGAACTGGCCTTGACCCAGTACTTC. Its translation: CSVELALTQYF.

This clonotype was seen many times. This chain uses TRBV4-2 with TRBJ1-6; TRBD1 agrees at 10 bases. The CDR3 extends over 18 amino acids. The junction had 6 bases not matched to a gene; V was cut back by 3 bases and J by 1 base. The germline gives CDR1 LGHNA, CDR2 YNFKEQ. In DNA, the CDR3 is TGTGCCAGCAGCCAGCCAGGGACAGGGGAATCCTATAATTCACCCCTCCACTTT. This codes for CASSQPGTGESYNSPLHF.

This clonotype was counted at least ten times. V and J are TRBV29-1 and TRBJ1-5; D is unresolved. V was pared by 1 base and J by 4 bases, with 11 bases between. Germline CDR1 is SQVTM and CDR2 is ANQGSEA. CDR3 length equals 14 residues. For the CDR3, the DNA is TGCAGCGTTGAAGTAGGCGGCCCTAATCAGCCCCAGCATTTT. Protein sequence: CSVEVGGPNQPQHF.

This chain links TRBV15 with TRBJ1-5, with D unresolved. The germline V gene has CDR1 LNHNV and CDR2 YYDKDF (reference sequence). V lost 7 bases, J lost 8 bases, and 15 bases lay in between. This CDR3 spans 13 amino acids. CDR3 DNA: TGTGCCACCACGGATGCAGTTCCAAAGCCCCAGCATTTT. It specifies CATTDAVPKPQHF.